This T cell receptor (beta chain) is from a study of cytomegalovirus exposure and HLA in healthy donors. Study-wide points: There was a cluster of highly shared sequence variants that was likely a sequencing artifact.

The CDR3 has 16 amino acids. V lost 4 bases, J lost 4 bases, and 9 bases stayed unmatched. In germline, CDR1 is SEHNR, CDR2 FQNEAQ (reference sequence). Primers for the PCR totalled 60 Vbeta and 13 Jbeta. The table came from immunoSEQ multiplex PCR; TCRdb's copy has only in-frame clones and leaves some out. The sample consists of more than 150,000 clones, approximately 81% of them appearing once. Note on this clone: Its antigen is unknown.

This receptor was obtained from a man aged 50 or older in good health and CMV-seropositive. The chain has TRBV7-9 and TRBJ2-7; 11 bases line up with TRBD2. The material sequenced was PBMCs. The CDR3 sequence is CASSSYSGRAWYEQYF. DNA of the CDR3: TGTGCCAGCAGCTCCTATAGCGGGAGGGCCTGGTACGAGCAGTACTTC.